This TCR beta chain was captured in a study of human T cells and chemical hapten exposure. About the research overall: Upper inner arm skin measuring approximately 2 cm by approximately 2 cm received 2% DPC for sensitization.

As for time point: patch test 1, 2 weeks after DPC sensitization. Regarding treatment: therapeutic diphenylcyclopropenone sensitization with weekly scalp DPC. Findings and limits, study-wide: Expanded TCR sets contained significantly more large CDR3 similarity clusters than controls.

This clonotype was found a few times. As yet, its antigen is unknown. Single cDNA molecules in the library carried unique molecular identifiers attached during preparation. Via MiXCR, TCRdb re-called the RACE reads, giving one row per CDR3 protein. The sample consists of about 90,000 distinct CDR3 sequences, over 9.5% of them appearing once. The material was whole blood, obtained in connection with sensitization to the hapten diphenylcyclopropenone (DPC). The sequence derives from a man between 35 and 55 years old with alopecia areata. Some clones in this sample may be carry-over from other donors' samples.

This CDR3 is CASSIEALAHEQFF. CDR3 nucleotides: TGTGCCAGTAGTATAGAGGCGTTAGCCCATGAGCAGTTCTTC. The V gene is TRBV19, the J gene TRBJ2-1; D gene unclear. The CDR3 is 14 amino acids. V was cut by 0 bases and J by 8 bases, with 11 bases left in between. Germline V gene data show CDR1 as LNHDA and CDR2 as SQIVND (reference sequence).